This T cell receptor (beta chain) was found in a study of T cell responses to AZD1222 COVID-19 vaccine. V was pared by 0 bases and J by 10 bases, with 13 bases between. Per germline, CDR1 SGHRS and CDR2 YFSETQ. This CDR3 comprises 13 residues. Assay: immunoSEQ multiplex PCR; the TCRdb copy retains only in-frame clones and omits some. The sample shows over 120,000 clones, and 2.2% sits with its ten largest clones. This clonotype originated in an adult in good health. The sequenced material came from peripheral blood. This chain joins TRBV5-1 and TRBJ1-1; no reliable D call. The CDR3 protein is CASSLGALEGAFF. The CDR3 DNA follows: TGCGCCAGCAGCTTGGGAGCCTTGGAGGGAGCTTTCTTT.